Listed here are 32 T cell receptor beta chains from one sample, sequenced in a study of T cell responses to AZD1222 COVID-19 vaccine. The assay was immunoSEQ multiplex PCR, and TCRdb's table has in-frame clones only and misses some. The sample has tens of thousands of clones, over 70% seen once. The sequences come from peripheral blood, collected on day 0 of AZD1222 vaccination. The receptors derive from an adult in good health.

The J gene is TRBJ2-1, the V gene TRBV5-4; 14 bases match TRBD2. CDR1 and CDR2 from the germline V gene are SGHNT and YYREEE (reference sequence). Trimming at V came to 4 bases and at J to 7 bases, leaving 4 bases not matched to a gene. The CDR3 covers 15 residues. CDR3 sequence: CASSAGTSGRNEQFF. CDR3 nucleotides: TGTGCCAGCAGCGCCGGGACTAGCGGGAGAAATGAGCAGTTCTTC.

The genes are TRBV6-5 and TRBJ1-1; TRBD1 matches 9 bases. CDR3 size: 13 residues. Germline V gene data show CDR1 as MNHEY and CDR2 as SVGAGI. V shed 6 bases and J 8 bases; nucleotides not matched to a gene: 7. CDR3 loop: CASRPTGGQEAFF. CDR3 coding DNA: TGTGCCAGCAGACCTACAGGGGGCCAAGAAGCTTTCTTT.

The chain recombines TRBV7-2 with TRBJ2-5, with 7 nucleotides matching TRBD2. The germline V gene has CDR1 SGHTA and CDR2 FQGNSA. The CDR3 loop spans 16 amino acids. With 2 bases clipped from V and 0 bases from J, the junction kept 6 bases outside the gene matches. The CDR3 is CASSLLAGVNQETQYF. DNA for the CDR3: TGTGCCAGCAGCTTACTGGCGGGAGTAAACCAAGAGACCCAGTACTTC. Combining the CDR3 with reference TRBV7-2 and TRBJ2-5 gives the whole variable domain GAGVSQSPSNKVTEKGKDVELRCDPISGHTALYWYRQSLGQGLEFLIYFQGNSAPDKSGLPSDRFSAERTGGSVSTLTIQRTQQEDSAVYLCASSLLAGVNQETQYFGPGTRLLVL.

The chain combines TRBV15 with TRBJ1-1; TRBD1 matches 9 bases. This CDR3 is 16 amino acids long. The trim removed 6 bases at V and 5 bases at J, leaving 13 bases unmatched. CDR1 is LNHNV, CDR2 YYDKDF, per germline (reference sequence). The CDR3 DNA reads TGTGCCACCAGTGGGAGGCGGGGACAGGGTCTGACTGAAGCTTTCTTT. Translating it yields CATSGRRGQGLTEAFF.

This chain links TRBV18 with TRBJ1-5, with 7 bases lining up with TRBD1. V was pared by 1 base and J by 6 bases, with 9 bases of the junction left unmatched. The germline V gene encodes CDR1 KGHSH and CDR2 LQKENI. This CDR3 region has 16 residues. CDR3 in amino acids: CASSPRSSTGPQPQHF. In DNA form, the CDR3 reads TGTGCCAGCTCACCACGGTCTTCGACAGGGCCTCAGCCCCAGCATTTT. Filled out from reference TRBV18 and TRBJ1-5, the complete variable domain reads NAGVMQNPRHLVRRRGQEARLRCSPMKGHSHVYWYRQLPEEGLKFMVYLQKENIIDESGMPKERFSAEFPKEGPSILRIQQVVRGDSAAYFCASSPRSSTGPQPQHFGDGTRLSIL.

This chain uses TRBV11-1 with TRBJ2-1; 9 bases are a match to TRBD1. Germline V gene sequence: CDR1 SGHAT, CDR2 FQDESV (reference sequence). V trimming: 3 bases; J trimming: 5 bases; junction bases outside the gene matches: 5. This CDR3 region has 15 residues. This chain's CDR3 is CASSLGDREDNEQFF. The CDR3 DNA reads TGTGCCAGCAGCTTGGGGGACAGGGAGGACAATGAGCAGTTCTTC. Supplemented by reference TRBV11-1 and TRBJ2-1, the full variable domain reads EAEVAQSPRYKITEKSQAVAFWCDPISGHATLYWYRQILGQGPELLVQFQDESVVDDSQLPKDRFSAERLKGVDSTLKIQPAELGDSAMYLCASSLGDREDNEQFFGPGTRLTVL.

The chain employs TRBV6-4 and TRBJ2-5; the D gene is possibly TRBD1 (6 bases). The CDR3 length is 12 residues. Germline CDR1 is MRHNA and CDR2 is SNTAGT. V was shortened by 5 bases and J by 5 bases, with 9 bases between the two germline ends. CDR3 amino acids: CASSRTVETQYF. As DNA, the CDR3 is TGTGCCAGCAGTCGGACAGTTGAGACCCAGTACTTC.

The chain is built from TRBV11-2 and TRBJ2-7; D is possibly TRBD1 (6 bases). Germline V CDR1 and CDR2: SGHAT, FQNNGV. Trimming removed 2 bases from V and 0 bases from J, with 17 bases in between. This CDR3 region has 17 residues. The CDR3 loop reads CASSLLGAGGRSYEQYF. Written as DNA, the CDR3 is TGTGCCAGCAGCTTACTGGGGGCGGGCGGGCGCTCCTACGAGCAGTACTTC.

The chain links TRBV5-6 to TRBJ1-1, with D tentatively TRBD1 (6 bases). This CDR3 has 17 amino acids. V lost 4 bases to trimming and J lost 2 bases, with 21 bases between them. Germline V gives CDR1 SGHDT, CDR2 YYEEEE. CDR3 sequence reads: CASSPNTGQMINTEAFF. CDR3 sequence (DNA): TGTGCCAGCAGCCCAAATACAGGACAGATGATAAACACTGAAGCTTTCTTT.

The J gene is TRBJ2-1, the V gene TRBV9; 8 bases align to TRBD2. Germline V gives CDR1 SGDLS, CDR2 YYNGEE. V shed 0 bases and J 10 bases; nucleotides not matched to a gene: 12. The length of the CDR3 is 16 residues. In nucleotides, the CDR3 is TGTGCCAGCAGCGTAGCTATGGTAGCGGGAAGTCGGGAGCAGTTCTTC. Amino acid sequence: CASSVAMVAGSREQFF.

The chain carries TRBV5-6 and TRBJ2-5, with 9 bases identical to TRBD2. With V trimmed by 1 base and J by 5 bases, 9 bases remained unmatched. The CDR3 covers 16 residues. Looked up from germline, CDR1 is SGHDT and CDR2 is YYEEEE. CDR3 bases: TGTGCCAGCAGCTTGTACTCGGGACTAGCCGGGGAGACCCAGTACTTC. It codes for CASSLYSGLAGETQYF.

The chain couples TRBV9 to TRBJ2-2, with D possibly TRBD2 on 6 matching bases. Germline V gene data show CDR1 as SGDLS and CDR2 as YYNGEE. V was pared by 4 bases and J by 1 base, with 8 bases between. This CDR3 is built from 14 residues. The CDR3 protein is CASSPRENTGELFF. Here the CDR3 DNA reads TGTGCCAGCAGCCCGCGGGAGAACACCGGGGAGCTGTTTTTT.

This clone came up a few times. The rearrangement links TRBV6-2 or TRBV6-3 to TRBJ2-7, with TRBD2 matching over 10 bases. The V and J ends lost 6 bases and 6 bases, in that order; junction bases with no gene match: 11. This CDR3 comprises 15 residues. Germline CDR1 is MNHEY and CDR2 is SVGEGT. CDR3 in DNA: TGTGCCAGCAGCCAGGGACTAGCGACGTCTAGCGAGCAGTACTTC. Its translation is CASSQGLATSSEQYF.

The CDR3, as DNA: TGTGCCAGCAGCCAAGATTTAAGAGGAACAGATCCTTGCACCTTC. Encoded protein: CASSQDLRGTDPCTF. The chain uses TRBV4-2 and TRBJ1-2; D is undetermined. Trimming shortened V by 0 bases and J by 13 bases, and 21 bases separated the two germline ends. CDR1 is LGHNA and CDR2 is YNFKEQ in the germline V gene. This CDR3 has 15 residues.

This chain joins TRBV29-1 and TRBJ2-7; 7 bases align to TRBD1. With 6 bases clipped from V and 5 bases from J, the junction kept 13 bases outside the gene matches. Germline CDR1 SQVTM, CDR2 ANQGSEA. The length of the CDR3 is 14 residues. DNA for the CDR3: TGCAGCGTCGCTTTCACAGGGGATCAGAACGAGCAGTACTTC. Translation gives CSVAFTGDQNEQYF.

V is TRBV5-8 and J is TRBJ1-6; D not resolved. Germline CDR1 SGHTS, CDR2 YDEGEE. The V end was cut by 1 base, the J end by 7 bases, with 9 bases between. CDR3 length: 14 amino acids. The CDR3 loop is CASSLLSGNSPLHF. In DNA, the CDR3 is TGTGCCAGCAGCTTGCTTTCGGGCAATTCACCCCTCCACTTT.

The chain has TRBV7-8 and TRBJ1-1, with D possibly matching TRBD1 (6 bases). CDR3 size: 15 residues. V dropped 3 bases and J dropped 0 bases, with 11 bases sitting between them. Germline values: CDR1 SGHVS, CDR2 FQNEAQ. The CDR3 reads CASSLMTGLNTEAFF. The CDR3 DNA reads TGTGCCAGCAGCTTGATGACAGGACTGAACACTGAAGCTTTCTTT.

The chain couples TRBV7-8 to TRBJ2-3, with D possibly matching TRBD2 (6 bases). Deletions cut 5 bases from V and 6 bases from J, with 12 bases between. Germline V lookup: CDR1 SGHVS, CDR2 FQNEAQ. There are 13 residues in the CDR3. The CDR3 loop reads CASSITSLDTQYF. The CDR3 DNA sequence: TGTGCCAGCAGCATTACTAGCTTGGATACGCAGTATTTT.

V and J are TRBV29-1 and TRBJ1-1; no clear D gene. V lost 6 bases and J 4 bases, leaving 15 bases between the germline ends. From germline, CDR1 is SQVTM and CDR2 ANQGSEA. This CDR3 region has 13 residues. The CDR3: CSVTEGRRTEAFF. The CDR3 DNA reads TGCAGCGTCACCGAAGGCAGGCGCACTGAAGCTTTCTTT. The variable domain in full, with the rest retrieved from reference TRBV29-1 and TRBJ1-1, is SAVISQKPSRDICQRGTSLTIQCQVDSQVTMMFWYRQQPGQSLTLIATANQGSEATYESGFVIDKFPISRPNLTFSTLTVSNMSPEDSSIYLCSVTEGRRTEAFFGQGTRLTVV.

The V gene is TRBV5-6, the J gene TRBJ1-2, with a possible D match to TRBD1 (5 bases). Germline V gene lookup returns CDR1 SGHDT and CDR2 YYEEEE. The CDR3 consists of 16 residues. Trimming stripped 2 bases from V and 5 bases from J, with 19 bases between. The DNA for the CDR3 is TGTGCCAGCAGCTTTATAAGGACTGAGCCAGGGTATGGCTACACCTTC. Residues: CASSFIRTEPGYGYTF. Supplemented by reference TRBV5-6 and TRBJ1-2, the full variable domain reads DAGVTQSPTHLIKTRGQQVTLRCSPKSGHDTVSWYQQALGQGPQFIFQYYEEEERQRGNFPDRFSGHQFPNYSSELNVNALLLGDSALYLCASSFIRTEPGYGYTFGSGTRLTVV.

The CDR3 region is CASSQSHRDTGELFF. The CDR3 DNA reads as TGCGCCAGCAGTCAATCGCACAGGGACACCGGGGAGCTGTTTTTT. This rearrangement joins TRBV23-1 to TRBJ2-2; TRBD1 is a possible D gene (6 bases). TRBV23-1 is an open reading frame whose function is uncertain. The CDR3 has 15 residues. V gave up 0 bases and J gave up 3 bases, with 8 bases separating them.

The chain joins TRBV27 to TRBJ1-2, with a tentative D call TRBD1 (5 bases). Trimming cost V 5 bases and J 3 bases, with 16 bases left between them. Germline CDR1 is MNHEY and CDR2 is SMNVEV (reference sequence). CDR3 length: 15 amino acids. The CDR3 protein is CASSPRRGRDYGYTF. CDR3 nucleotide sequence: TGTGCCAGCAGTCCCAGGCGGGGCAGGGACTATGGCTACACCTTC.

The chain couples TRBV10-1 to TRBJ1-1, with D uncertain. V lost 4 bases to trimming and J lost 1 base, with 7 bases between them. The CDR3 loop spans 13 amino acids. Germline V CDR1 and CDR2: WNHNN, SYGVQD (reference sequence). Written as DNA, the CDR3 is TGCGCCAGCAGTGTAGACGGGAACACTGAAGCTTTCTTT. Translation gives CASSVDGNTEAFF.

The chain joins TRBV3-1 (or the pseudogene TRBV3-2) to TRBJ2-7; D is uncertain. Germline CDR1 is LGHDT and CDR2 is YNNKEL (reference sequence). Trimming pared 1 base from V and 4 bases from J, leaving 5 bases between. This CDR3 region has 12 residues. The CDR3 DNA follows: TGTGCCAGCAGCCAAGGCAGATACGAGCAGTACTTC. This codes for CASSQGRYEQYF.

This CDR3 reads CASSRDRGQYEQYF. The CDR3 coding sequence is TGTGCCAGCAGCCGGGACAGGGGGCAATACGAGCAGTACTTC. The chain is built from TRBV6-5 and TRBJ2-7, with 12 bases matching TRBD1. Unmatched junction bases numbered 4, after V lost 6 bases and J lost 4 bases. CDR3 length equals 14 residues. Germline assignment: CDR1 MNHEY and CDR2 SVGAGI.

This sequence joins TRBV4-2 and TRBJ2-1; 7 bases map to TRBD2. CDR3 length: 15 amino acids. CDR1 is LGHNA, CDR2 YNFKEQ, per germline. J gave up 2 bases and V 2 bases, and 3 bases lay outside the gene matches. As DNA, the CDR3 is TGTGCCAGCAGCCAAAGAGCGGGAACCTACAATGAGCAGTTCTTC. It specifies CASSQRAGTYNEQFF.

The V gene is TRBV14, the J gene TRBJ1-2, with no clear D. Trimming removed 4 bases at V and 5 bases at J, with 14 bases between. The CDR3 is 14 residues long. Germline V gene lookup returns CDR1 SGHDN and CDR2 FVKESK. The CDR3 coding sequence is TGTGCCAGCAGCCTTCAAGGAGCAACATATGGCTACACCTTC. Amino acids: CASSLQGATYGYTF.

The chain combines TRBV14 with TRBJ1-2, with TRBD1 identical over 7 bases. CDR3 length: 14 amino acids. Unmatched junction bases numbered 5, after V lost 4 bases and J lost 3 bases. The V gene's germline CDR1 is SGHDN and CDR2 FVKESK. The DNA for the CDR3 is TGTGCCAGCAGCCCTGCCAGGGGGTACTATGGCTACACCTTC. It yields the protein CASSPARGYYGYTF. The full variable domain, in which reference TRBV14 and TRBJ1-2 provide the parts outside the CDR3, is EAGVTQFPSHSVIEKGQTVTLRCDPISGHDNLYWYRRVMGKEIKFLLHFVKESKQDESGMPNNRFLAERTGGTYSTLKVQPAELEDSGVYFCASSPARGYYGYTFGSGTRLTVV.

The V call is TRBV18, the J call TRBJ2-5; TRBD1 or TRBD2 may be the D gene (5 bases each). Trimming removed 2 bases at V and 1 base at J, with 11 bases between. From germline, CDR1 is KGHSH and CDR2 LQKENI. The CDR3 extends over 15 amino acids. CDR3 sequence: CASSPFGTSQETQYF. The DNA of the CDR3 is TGTGCCAGCTCACCATTCGGGACGAGCCAAGAGACCCAGTACTTC.

The J gene is TRBJ2-5, the V gene TRBV2, with D tentatively TRBD1 (6 bases). V lost 6 bases and J lost 2, with 10 bases in between. The CDR3 loop spans 13 amino acids. Germline CDR1 SNHLY, CDR2 FYNNEI. The chain's CDR3 is CASSRTEQETQYF. CDR3 DNA sequence: TGTGCCAGCAGCCGGACAGAACAAGAGACCCAGTACTTC.

V usage is TRBV12-3 or TRBV12-4 and J usage is TRBJ2-3; no firm D call. Trimming pared 5 bases from V and 4 bases from J, leaving 10 bases between. The length of the CDR3 is 13 residues. The CDR3 sequence is CASSLENADTQYF. In nucleotides, the CDR3 is TGTGCCAGCAGTCTCGAAAATGCAGATACGCAGTATTTT.

The chain carries TRBV4-1 and TRBJ2-5; D possibly corresponds to TRBD1 (6 bases). V was shortened by 4 bases and J by 5 bases, with 14 bases between the two germline ends. The CDR3 is 14 residues long. The germline CDR1 and CDR2 sequences are MGHRA and YSYEKL. The CDR3 spells CASSPQQGLETQYF. The CDR3 nucleotides are TGCGCCAGCAGCCCCCAACAGGGATTGGAGACCCAGTACTTC.